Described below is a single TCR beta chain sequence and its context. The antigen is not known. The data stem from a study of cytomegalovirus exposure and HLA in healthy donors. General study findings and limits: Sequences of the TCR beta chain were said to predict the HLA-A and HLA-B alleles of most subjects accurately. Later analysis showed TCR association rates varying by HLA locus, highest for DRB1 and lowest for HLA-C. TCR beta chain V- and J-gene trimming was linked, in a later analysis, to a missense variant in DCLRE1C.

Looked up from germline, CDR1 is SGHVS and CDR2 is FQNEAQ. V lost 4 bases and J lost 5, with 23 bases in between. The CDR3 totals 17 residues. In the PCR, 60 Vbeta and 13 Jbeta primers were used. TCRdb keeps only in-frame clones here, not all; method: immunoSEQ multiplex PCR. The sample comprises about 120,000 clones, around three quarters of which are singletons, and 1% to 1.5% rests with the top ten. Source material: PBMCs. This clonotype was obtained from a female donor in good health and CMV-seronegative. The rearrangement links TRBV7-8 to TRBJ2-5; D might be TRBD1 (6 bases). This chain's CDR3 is CASSSTGTFFRAETQYF. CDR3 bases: TGTGCCAGCAGCTCAACCGGGACATTCTTTCGGGCGGAGACCCAGTACTTC.